Below, 14 T cell receptor beta chains from the same sample are listed, as sequenced in a study of response to subunit inactivated influenza vaccine. TCRdb recomputed calls from the RT-PCR reads with MiXCR, one row per CDR3 protein. The data contain hundreds of thousands of distinct CDR3 sequences, roughly 8.2% of them singletons. The sample was PBMCs from blood, taken roughly 24 months after vaccination. All receptors come from a man aged 50 to 69 who received an inactivated influenza vaccine.

This clonotype has at least ten counts. This chain uses TRBV29-1 with TRBJ2-7, with 10 nucleotides matching TRBD1. Trimming removed 4 bases from V and 7 bases from J; junction bases left unmatched: 4. Germline V gene sequence: CDR1 SQVTM, CDR2 ANQGSEA. This CDR3 spans 12 amino acids. The CDR3 DNA reads TGCAGCGTTGGGACAGGGGGAAGAGAGCAGTACTTC. Its protein product is CSVGTGGREQYF.

This clonotype was observed a handful of times. This chain joins TRBV18 and TRBJ2-1; D unclear. Per the germline V gene, CDR1 is KGHSH and CDR2 is LQKENI. The CDR3 has 12 residues. V was shortened by 3 bases and J by 9 bases, with 9 bases between the two germline ends. The CDR3 spells CASSPPTGEQFF. The DNA for the CDR3 is TGTGCCAGCTCACCTCCCACGGGTGAGCAGTTCTTC.

This chain joins TRBV7-9 and TRBJ2-2; D possibly corresponds to TRBD1 (6 bases). Germline CDR1 SEHNR, CDR2 FQNEAQ (reference sequence). The CDR3 runs 15 residues. Between the trimmed V and J ends, which lost 10 bases and 0 bases, there was a span of 15 bases. CDR3 region: CAKTGTLANTGELFF. CDR3 nucleotides: TGTGCCAAGACCGGGACACTCGCGAACACCGGGGAGCTGTTTTTT.

This rearrangement joins TRBV5-6 to TRBJ1-5; D is perhaps TRBD1 (6 bases). The CDR3 spans 16 residues. V lost 3 bases, J lost 1 base, and 14 bases lay in between. The germline V gene has CDR1 SGHDT and CDR2 YYEEEE. CDR3 in amino acids: CASSSTGRGSNQPQHF. CDR3 sequence (DNA): TGTGCCAGCAGCTCCACGGGGAGGGGGAGCAATCAGCCCCAGCATTTT.

This clonotype showed up many times. V usage is TRBV20-1 and J usage is TRBJ2-5, with D possibly TRBD1 on 6 matching bases. Germline values: CDR1 DFQATT, CDR2 SNEGSKA (reference sequence). V lost 5 bases and J lost 1, with 8 bases in between. There are 12 residues in the CDR3. The CDR3 region has the DNA TGCAGTGCTTCGGACAGCCAAGAGACCCAGTACTTC. This encodes CSASDSQETQYF.

This clonotype showed up just a few times. The V call is TRBV29-1, the J call TRBJ1-1; 10 nucleotides match TRBD1. The CDR3 is made up of 13 amino acids. Germline V gives CDR1 SQVTM, CDR2 ANQGSEA. V dropped 6 bases and J dropped 3; count of bases not matched to a gene: 4. The CDR3, as DNA: TGCAGCGTCATCGGGACAGGGGACACTGAAGCTTTCTTT. Its translation is CSVIGTGDTEAFF. Complete variable domain (other parts from reference TRBV29-1 and TRBJ1-1): SAVISQKPSRDICQRGTSLTIQCQVDSQVTMMFWYRQQPGQSLTLIATANQGSEATYESGFVIDKFPISRPNLTFSTLTVSNMSPEDSSIYLCSVIGTGDTEAFFGQGTRLTVV.

This clonotype showed up many times. The gene calls are TRBV6-6 and TRBJ1-1; no definite D call. Deletions cut 5 bases from V and 4 bases from J, with 11 bases between. The CDR3 runs to 13 residues. Germline V gene data show CDR1 as MNHNY and CDR2 as SVGAGI (reference sequence). The CDR3 is CASSQRVVTEAFF. CDR3 DNA: TGTGCCAGCAGTCAGCGGGTCGTCACTGAAGCTTTCTTT.

The sample holds a few counts of this clonotype. This chain joins TRBV7-9 and TRBJ1-3; TRBD1 might be the D (5 bases). Trimming left V 5 bases short and J 2 bases short, with 16 bases between. CDR3 length: 16 residues. CDR1 SEHNR and CDR2 FQNEAQ come from the germline V gene (reference sequence). CDR3 DNA sequence: TGTGCCAGCAGCCCGAGACAGCACTTACCTGGAAACACCATATATTTT. Translated, it gives CASSPRQHLPGNTIYF.

The chain's CDR3 is CSAQRDSYEQYF. The CDR3 DNA reads TGCAGTGCCCAAAGGGATTCCTACGAGCAGTACTTC. The V gene is TRBV20-1, the J gene TRBJ2-7; D is ambiguous. Trimming cost V 6 bases and J 1 base, with 10 bases left between them. The CDR3 runs 12 residues. The germline V gene encodes CDR1 DFQATT and CDR2 SNEGSKA (reference sequence).

This clonotype was seen many times. This chain uses TRBV7-2 with TRBJ2-5; D is uncertain. V shed 2 bases and J shed 1 base, with 5 bases lying between them. CDR1 is SGHTA, CDR2 FQGNSA, per germline. The CDR3 sequence is 13 residues long. For the CDR3, the DNA is TGTGCCAGCAGCTTACAGGTCCAAGAGACCCAGTACTTC. Translation: CASSLQVQETQYF.

The chain uses TRBV20-1 and TRBJ2-7; TRBD2 agrees at 7 bases. Germline CDR1 DFQATT, CDR2 SNEGSKA (reference sequence). This CDR3 region has 16 residues. The V and J ends lost 0 bases and 11 bases, in that order; junction bases with no gene match: 19. The CDR3 reads CSARETLEELALDEYF. For the CDR3, the DNA is TGCAGTGCTAGAGAGACCCTAGAGGAACTAGCGCTGGATGAGTACTTC.

The chain is built from TRBV20-1 and TRBJ1-5; a possible D gene is TRBD1 (5 bases). V was cut by 4 bases and J by 3 bases, with 19 bases left in between. The germline CDR1 and CDR2 sequences are DFQATT and SNEGSKA (reference sequence). This CDR3 spans 16 amino acids. The CDR3 protein is CSANALGEINNQPQHF. The CDR3 DNA follows: TGCAGTGCTAACGCGCTGGGGGAAATAAACAATCAGCCCCAGCATTTT.

This clonotype was seen a few times. The chain uses TRBV14 and TRBJ2-2; tentative D call: TRBD1 (7 bases). V shed 3 bases and J shed 6 bases, with 14 bases lying between them. The CDR3 runs to 15 residues. Germline V gene lookup returns CDR1 SGHDN and CDR2 FVKESK. The CDR3 protein is CASSHPPGGSGELFF. The CDR3 nucleotides read TGTGCCAGCAGCCATCCCCCAGGGGGGTCCGGGGAGCTGTTTTTT.

This clonotype was seen a few times. CDR3 DNA: TGTGCCAGCTCACCCTTGGGACAGCATAATTCACCCCTCCACTTT. This codes for CASSPLGQHNSPLHF. This chain links TRBV18 with TRBJ1-6; 7 nucleotides agree with TRBD1. The ends lost 3 bases at V and 5 bases at J; junction bases unmatched: 4. The CDR3 sequence is 15 residues long. CDR1 and CDR2 (germline): KGHSH, LQKENI.